Included here is one T cell receptor beta chain sequence, with context. This clone was counted a few times. Its antigen specificity is not known. No base quality values were provided; no much bigger clone lies one nucleotide off. The germline V and J ends show losses of 6 bases and 3 bases respectively, and no gene match explains 10 bases of the junction. The CDR3 covers 16 residues, taking in both the cysteine and the phenylalanine. The DNA shown is the 48-base CDR3, in frame from base 1. CDR1 is given as MNHEY and CDR2 as SMNVEV, both from the germline V gene (reference sequence). The library relied on the immunoSEQ multiplex PCR assay. For most patients, genomic DNA was subjected to high-throughput TCR-beta CDR3 sequencing by Adaptive Biotechnologies. The study's processing was this. TCR sequencing data for roughly 20 patients were retrieved from Adaptive's ImmunoSEQ software; a few other patients were processed with MiXCR and VDJtools. CDR3 nucleotide sequences shared between donor and recipient were removed because the origin of such sequences could not be assigned. At least 2-fold expansion over unstimulated cells and a minimum CFSE-low frequency of 0.002% (template counts) or 0.001% (read counts) were required for clones to be classified as alloreactive. A clone was considered mappable if detected in the sequenced pre-transplant spleen, lymph node, or MLR CFSE-low populations of the donor or recipient. Cumulative frequency of alloreactive clones was calculated as a percentage of all sequences weighted by copy number. This is the immuneACCESS table as TCRdb keeps it, with only in-frame sequences that have V and J called. A part of the clones is gone; compared with another copy, unresolved V genes explain less than half, and the rest is unexplained. That table gives V, J and clone size, and the DNA gave D and trimming. In this sample the table shows approximately 15,000 clones, about 67% of which occur a single time. Around 3.5% of the sample goes to the ten largest clones.

Intraepithelial and lamina propria lymphocytes were isolated from graft specimens using dithiothreitol, EDTA incubations and collagenase D digestion. Serial intestinal graft biopsy specimens collected up to 600 days after transplant underwent bulk TCR-beta sequencing. This entry is derived from a study of graft-versus-host responses after intestinal transplantation (dated by TCRdb to the early 2020s). Some background on the complete study: The transplants that recipients received were multivisceral, liver-intestinal, or isolated intestinal. Every recipient was given anti-thymocyte globulin induction, then maintenance tacrolimus and steroids for roughly three years. Graft-versus-host and host-versus-graft alloreactive T cell clones were tracked in the graft, circulation and bone marrow after intestinal transplantation using bulk TCR-beta CDR3 sequencing. To identify alloreactive clones, pre-transplant mixed lymphocyte reaction products were sequenced and then compared with unstimulated pre-transplant donor and recipient T cells. The cohort enrolled about two dozen intestinal transplant recipients, one of whom was a retransplant, and 3 patients without pretransplant specimens were excluded. A peak of at least 4% donor T cells among recipient peripheral blood mononuclear cells was the definition used for donor T cell macrochimerism. Rather than going through the commercial service, samples from three later patients were sequenced in-house on an Illumina MiSeq and processed with MiXCR. Study-wide conclusions, independent of this receptor: In patients with donor T cell macrochimerism, the allografts had high GvH to HvG T cell clonal ratios. The conclusions were limited by the relatively low number and heterogeneity of the intestinal transplant patients. Early after transplant, peak levels of circulating GvH clones were associated with declines in HvG clones. GvH clones were found in recipient bone marrow, and some of the GvH clones appeared earlier in ileal mucosa or blood, which is consistent with an intestinal mucosal origin.

The material sequenced was ileum tissue, taken 14 days after transplant. The receptor was isolated from a human patient who received an intestinal transplant, so some T cells may come from the graft donor. The chain uses TRBV27 and TRBJ1-5; 8 junctional bases match TRBD1. The CDR3 has the sequence CASRTSGTGVNQPQHF. The bases are TGTGCCAGCAGAACCTCGGGGACAGGAGTCAATCAGCCCCAGCATTTT.